This paragraph covers one T cell receptor (beta chain) sequence. Trimming took off 7 bases at V and 2 bases at J, with 18 bases between the two ends. The CDR3 spans 16 residues. CDR1 and CDR2 (germline): PRHDT, FYEKMQ (reference sequence). The nonmyeloablative bone marrow transplants came from related graft donors, with transient mixed chimerism. These data belong to a study of Tregs in tolerant kidney transplant recipients. This table comes from immunoSEQ multiplex PCR, and its TCRdb copy is limited to in-frame clones, with some not included. Here the sample spans about 50,000 clones, around 90% being singletons.

This receptor was obtained from a human patient who received a combined kidney and bone marrow transplant. Among the T cells, some may be from the graft donor. The rearrangement links TRBV13 to TRBJ1-5; maybe TRBD1 (6 bases). The starting material was CD8+ T cells from blood (PBMCs), obtained 12 months after the transplant. The CDR3 sequence: CASTRRGGEGNQPQHF. CDR3 nucleotides: TGTGCCAGCACCCGTAGGGGGGGGGAAGGCAATCAGCCCCAGCATTTT.